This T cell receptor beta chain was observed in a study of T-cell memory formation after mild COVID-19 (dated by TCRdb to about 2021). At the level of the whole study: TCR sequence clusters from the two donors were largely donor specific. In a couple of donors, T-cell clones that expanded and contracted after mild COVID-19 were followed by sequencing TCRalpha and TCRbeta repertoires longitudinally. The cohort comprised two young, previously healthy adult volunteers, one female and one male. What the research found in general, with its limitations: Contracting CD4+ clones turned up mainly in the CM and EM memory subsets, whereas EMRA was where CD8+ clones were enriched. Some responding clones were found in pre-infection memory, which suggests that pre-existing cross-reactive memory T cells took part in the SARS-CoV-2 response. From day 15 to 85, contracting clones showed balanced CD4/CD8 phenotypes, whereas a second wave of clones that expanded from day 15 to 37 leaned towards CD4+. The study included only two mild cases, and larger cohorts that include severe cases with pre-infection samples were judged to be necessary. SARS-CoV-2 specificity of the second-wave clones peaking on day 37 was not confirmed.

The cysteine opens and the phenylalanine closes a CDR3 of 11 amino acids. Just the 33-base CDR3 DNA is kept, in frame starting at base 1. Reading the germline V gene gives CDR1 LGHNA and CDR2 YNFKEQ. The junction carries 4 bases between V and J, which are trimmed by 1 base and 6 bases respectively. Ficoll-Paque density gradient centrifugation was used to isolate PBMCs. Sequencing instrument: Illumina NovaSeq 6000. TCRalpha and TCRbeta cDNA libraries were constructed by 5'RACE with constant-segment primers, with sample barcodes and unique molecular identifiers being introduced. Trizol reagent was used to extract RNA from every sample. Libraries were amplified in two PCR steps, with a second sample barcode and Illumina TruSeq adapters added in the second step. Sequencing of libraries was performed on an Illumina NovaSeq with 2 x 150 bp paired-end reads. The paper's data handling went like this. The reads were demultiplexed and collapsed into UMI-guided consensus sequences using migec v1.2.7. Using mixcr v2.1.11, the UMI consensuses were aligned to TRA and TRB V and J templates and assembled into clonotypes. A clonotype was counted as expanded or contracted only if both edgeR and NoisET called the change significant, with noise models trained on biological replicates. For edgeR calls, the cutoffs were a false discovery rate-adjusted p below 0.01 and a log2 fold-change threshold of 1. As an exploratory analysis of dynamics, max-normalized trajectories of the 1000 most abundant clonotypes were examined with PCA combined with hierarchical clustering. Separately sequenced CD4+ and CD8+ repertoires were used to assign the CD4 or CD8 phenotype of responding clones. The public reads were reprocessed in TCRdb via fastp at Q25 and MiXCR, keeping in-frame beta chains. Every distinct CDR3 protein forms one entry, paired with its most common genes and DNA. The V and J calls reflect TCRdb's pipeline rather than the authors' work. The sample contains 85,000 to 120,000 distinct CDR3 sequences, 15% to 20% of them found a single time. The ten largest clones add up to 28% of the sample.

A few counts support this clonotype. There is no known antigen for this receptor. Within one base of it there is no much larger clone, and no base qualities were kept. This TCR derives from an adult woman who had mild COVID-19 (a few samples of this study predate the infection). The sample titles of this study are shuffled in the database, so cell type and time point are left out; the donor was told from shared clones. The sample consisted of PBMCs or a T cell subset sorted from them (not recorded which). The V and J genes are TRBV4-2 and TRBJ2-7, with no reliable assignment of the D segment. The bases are TGTGCCAGCAGCCAAGGCGTCGAGCAGTACTTC. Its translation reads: CASSQGVEQYF.